The 27 T cell receptor beta chains listed next were all sequenced from one sample in a study of monozygotic twins with inflammatory bowel disease. One entry per CDR3 protein, without DNA, is what TCRdb gives after re-calling the 5' RACE reads. The sample has roughly 330,000 distinct CDR3 sequences; the top ten hold around 2%. The specimen sequenced was blood. The receptor source for this set is a human donor with ulcerative colitis or Crohn's disease, or a healthy co-twin of an affected twin (not recorded which).

V usage is TRBV7-6 and J usage is TRBJ2-1; checking the TCRdb D call of TRBD1 is not possible without DNA. The CDR3 is 19 residues long. From germline, CDR1 is SGHVS and CDR2 FNYEAQ. The CDR3 here is CASSLTGTGFLSSYNEQFF. The full variable domain, its missing parts supplied by reference TRBV7-6 and TRBJ2-1, is GAGVSQSPRYKVTKRGQDVALRCDPISGHVSLYWYRQALGQGPEFLTYFNYEAQQDKSGLPNDRFSAERPEGSISTLTIQRTEQRDSAMYRCASSLTGTGFLSSYNEQFFGPGTRLTVL.

The V and J genes are TRBV10-3 and TRBJ2-2; TCRdb's D gene call, TRBD1, goes unchecked for lack of DNA. The length of the CDR3 is 14 residues. Germline CDR1 reads ENHRY; CDR2 reads SYGVKD. CDR3 protein: CAIRGVGRTGELFF.

The chain has TRBV20-1 and TRBJ2-3; TCRdb proposes TRBD1, but this gene call is untestable without DNA. Germline V gives CDR1 DFQATT, CDR2 SNEGSKA (reference sequence). The CDR3 totals 14 residues. CDR3 loop: CSAPPGAFTDTQYF.

The chain uses TRBV7-9 and TRBJ1-2. The CDR3 is 14 residues long. CDR1 and CDR2 from the germline V gene are SEHNR and FQNEAQ (reference sequence). The CDR3 is CASSLAIHGDGYTF.

The chain recombines TRBV7-2 with TRBJ1-2; with no DNA, the TCRdb D assignment of TRBD1 cannot be verified. This CDR3 region has 16 residues. Germline CDR1 reads SGHTA; CDR2 reads FQGNSA. The CDR3 reads CASSRTGGEANYGYTF. Full variable domain (remainder filled in from reference TRBV7-2 and TRBJ1-2): GAGVSQSPSNKVTEKGKDVELRCDPISGHTALYWYRQSLGQGLEFLIYFQGNSAPDKSGLPSDRFSAERTGGSVSTLTIQRTQQEDSAVYLCASSRTGGEANYGYTFGSGTRLTVV.

The chain carries TRBV14 and TRBJ2-3; TCRdb's D call, TRBD2, is unchecked because there is no DNA. Germline lookup yields CDR1 SGHDN and CDR2 FVKESK. There are 15 residues in the CDR3. The CDR3 region is CASSRRDYSTDTQYF.

This rearrangement joins TRBV3-1 to TRBJ1-6. Germline CDR1 is LGHDT and CDR2 is YNNKEL (reference sequence). This CDR3 has 13 residues. The CDR3 sequence: CASSQQTYSPLHF.

The V call is TRBV30, the J call TRBJ2-3; TCRdb designates TRBD2, a call that cannot be tested without DNA. Per germline, CDR1 GTSNPN and CDR2 SVGIG (reference sequence). This CDR3 is built from 14 residues. This CDR3 is CASRTSGGAFTQYF. Based on the CDR3 plus reference TRBV30 and TRBJ2-3, the full variable domain is SQTIHQWPATLVQPVGSPLSLECTVEGTSNPNLYWYRQAAGRGLQLLFYSVGIGQISSEVPQNLSASRPQDRQFILSSKKLLLSDSGFYLCASRTSGGAFTQYFGPGTRLTVL.

V gene TRBV28 combines with J gene TRBJ1-1; TCRdb indicates TRBD1, and absent DNA this call remains unverified. CDR3 length: 14 amino acids. Germline values: CDR1 MDHEN, CDR2 SYDVKM. CDR3 sequence: CASNLVRGGTEAFF.

The chain uses TRBV12-3 or TRBV12-4 and TRBJ1-5. The CDR3 totals 14 residues. The CDR3 sequence is CASSSTQGNQPQHF.

CDR3 protein: CASSRGYTTDTQYF. The chain recombines TRBV5-1 with TRBJ2-3; the D gene TCRdb calls, TRBD1, cannot be checked with no DNA. Germline assignment: CDR1 SGHRS and CDR2 YFSETQ. The CDR3 sequence is 14 residues long.

This chain uses TRBV20-1 with TRBJ2-2. CDR1 is DFQATT and CDR2 is SNEGSKA in the germline V gene (reference sequence). The CDR3 covers 17 residues. The CDR3 loop reads CSASEKGARGNTGELFF.

V usage is TRBV6-2 or TRBV6-3 and J usage is TRBJ1-6. This CDR3 has 13 residues. Germline V gene data show CDR1 as MNHEY and CDR2 as SVGEGT. This CDR3 reads CASRRADNSPLHF.

The chain employs TRBV6-5 and TRBJ2-2. Per the germline V gene, CDR1 is MNHEY and CDR2 is SVGAGI. The CDR3 covers 16 residues. CDR3 sequence reads: CASSYSRTLSTGELFF.

The V call is TRBV24-1, the J call TRBJ2-3. This CDR3 comprises 14 residues. Germline values: CDR1 KGHDR, CDR2 SFDVKD. The CDR3 loop reads CATSDQWDIDTQYF.

The chain couples TRBV5-1 to TRBJ2-2; with no DNA, the TCRdb D assignment of TRBD1 cannot be verified. In germline, CDR1 is SGHRS, CDR2 YFSETQ. CDR3 size: 16 residues. CDR3 protein: CASSTGTGFNTGELFF.

This sequence joins TRBV20-1 and TRBJ1-2; the TCRdb call, TRBD1, lacks DNA for checking. The CDR3 extends over 13 amino acids. From germline, CDR1 is DFQATT and CDR2 SNEGSKA (reference sequence). CDR3 residues: CSAMDRADYGYTF.

This chain uses TRBV20-1 with TRBJ1-4; TCRdb proposes TRBD1, but this gene call is untestable without DNA. Germline loops: CDR1 DFQATT, CDR2 SNEGSKA (reference sequence). The CDR3 contains 13 residues. This CDR3 is CAGTPWSNEKLFF.

The chain is built from TRBV20-1 and TRBJ2-6; TCRdb outputs TRBD2, but without DNA this stays unchecked. Germline CDR1 is DFQATT and CDR2 is SNEGSKA (reference sequence). The CDR3 runs to 19 residues. CDR3 sequence: CNAREWGTSGKGGANVLTF.

J is TRBJ1-4 and V is TRBV28. The CDR3 runs 15 residues. Germline V gives CDR1 MDHEN, CDR2 SYDVKM. The CDR3 loop reads CASSHLDGFNEKLFF.

The chain joins TRBV6-1 to TRBJ2-5; with no DNA, the TCRdb D assignment of TRBD2 cannot be verified. The germline gives CDR1 MNHNS, CDR2 SASEGT. The CDR3 is 14 residues long. The CDR3 here is CASSTAILRETQYF.

The chain carries TRBV19 and TRBJ2-5. Germline V gives CDR1 LNHDA, CDR2 SQIVND (reference sequence). This CDR3 spans 14 amino acids. The CDR3 reads CASSISPGRETQYF.

The genes are TRBV9 and TRBJ2-1; TCRdb's D call of TRBD2 is untestable without DNA. The germline gives CDR1 SGDLS, CDR2 YYNGEE. The CDR3 totals 15 residues. CDR3 protein: CASSVELAGGDEQFF.

The chain links TRBV7-2 to TRBJ2-3. Germline-derived CDR1 and CDR2 are SGHTA and FQGNSA. This CDR3 is 12 amino acids long. The CDR3: CASSPVTDTQYF. The whole variable domain, filled in from reference TRBV7-2 and TRBJ2-3, reads GAGVSQSPSNKVTEKGKDVELRCDPISGHTALYWYRQSLGQGLEFLIYFQGNSAPDKSGLPSDRFSAERTGGSVSTLTIQRTQQEDSAVYLCASSPVTDTQYFGPGTRLTVL.

The J gene is TRBJ2-3, the V gene TRBV28. Germline V CDR1 and CDR2: MDHEN, SYDVKM. The length of the CDR3 is 15 residues. The CDR3 here is CASSLPDRRTDTQYF. The variable domain in full, with the rest retrieved from reference TRBV28 and TRBJ2-3, is DVKVTQSSRYLVKRTGEKVFLECVQDMDHENMFWYRQDPGLGLRLIYFSYDVKMKEKGDIPEGYSVSREKKERFSLILESASTNQTSMYLCASSLPDRRTDTQYFGPGTRLTVL.

The V and J genes are TRBV27 and TRBJ1-1; TCRdb's D gene call, TRBD1, goes unchecked for lack of DNA. The germline V gene encodes CDR1 MNHEY and CDR2 SMNVEV (reference sequence). This CDR3 contains 15 residues. The chain's CDR3 is CASSPYRGMNTEAFF.

The chain links TRBV12-3 or TRBV12-4 to TRBJ2-7. CDR3 length: 13 residues. CDR3 protein: CASSLWPSYEQYF.